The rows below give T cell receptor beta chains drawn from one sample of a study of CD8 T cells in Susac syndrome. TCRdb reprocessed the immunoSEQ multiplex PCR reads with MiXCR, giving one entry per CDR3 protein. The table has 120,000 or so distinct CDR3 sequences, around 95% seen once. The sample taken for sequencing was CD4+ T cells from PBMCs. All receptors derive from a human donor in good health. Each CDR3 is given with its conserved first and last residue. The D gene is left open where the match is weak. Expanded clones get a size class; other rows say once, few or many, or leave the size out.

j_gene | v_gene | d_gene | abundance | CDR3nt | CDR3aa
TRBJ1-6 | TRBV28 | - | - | TGTGCCAGCAGTTTACGGGGAGCTAATTCACCCCTCCACTTT | CASSLRGANSPLHF
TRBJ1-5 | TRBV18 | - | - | TGTGCCAGCTCACCCGGGTCAGGGAAGGGGCAGCCCCAGCATTTT | CASSPGSGKGQPQHF
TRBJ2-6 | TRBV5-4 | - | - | TGTGCCAGCAGCTTAGACACCAGGGTTACTGGGGCCAACGTCCTGACTTTC | CASSLDTRVTGANVLTF
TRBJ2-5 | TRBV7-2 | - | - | TGTGCCAGCAGCCAGGGACCCCAGAAAGAGACCCAGTACTTC | CASSQGPQKETQYF
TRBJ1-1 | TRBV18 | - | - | TGTGCCAGCTCACCCCTACTGGGGGCCGAAGCTTTCTTT | CASSPLLGAEAFF
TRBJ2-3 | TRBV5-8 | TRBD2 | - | TGTGCCAGCAGCTTGTGGGGCAGTCCGGGAGGTGCTAGCACAGATACGCAGTATTTT | CASSLWGSPGGASTDTQYF
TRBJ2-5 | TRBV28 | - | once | TGTGCCAGCAGATTACAGGTGCAAGAGACCCAGTACTTC | CASRLQVQETQYF
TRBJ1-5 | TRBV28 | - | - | TGTGCCAGCAGCCTCGCGGGTGCGAGCAATCAGCCCCAGCATTTT | CASSLAGASNQPQHF
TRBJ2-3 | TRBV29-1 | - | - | TGCAGCGTTGACTCAACCGGGGATACGCAGTATTTT | CSVDSTGDTQYF
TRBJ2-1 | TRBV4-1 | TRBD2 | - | TGCGCCAGCAGCCAAGAGCGACTAGCGGGAAGTGAGCAGTTCTTC | CASSQERLAGSEQFF
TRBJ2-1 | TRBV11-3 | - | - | TGTGCCAGCAGCCGACCACACTCCTTCTGGGTAATCGATGAGCAGTTCTTC | CASSRPHSFWVIDEQFF
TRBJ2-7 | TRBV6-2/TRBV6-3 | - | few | TGTGCCAGCAGCGGACCGTCCTACGAGCAGTACTTC | CASSGPSYEQYF
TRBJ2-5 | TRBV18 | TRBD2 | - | TGTGCCAGCTCACCACCGGAAGCCGGGACTAGCGGGCTCTACTTC | CASSPPEAGTSGLYF
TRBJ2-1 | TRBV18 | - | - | TGTGCCAGCTCACGGGACTCTCACAATGAGCAGTTCTTC | CASSRDSHNEQFF
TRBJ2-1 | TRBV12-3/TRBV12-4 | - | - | TGTGCCAGCAGTCTAGGCGGGATGACTCGCTGGTACAATGAGCAGTTCTTC | CASSLGGMTRWYNEQFF
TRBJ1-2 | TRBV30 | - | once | TGTGCCTGGAGTGCTCCCGGGGCGCTGTATGGCTACACCTTC | CAWSAPGALYGYTF
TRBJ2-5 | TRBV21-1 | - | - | TGTGCCACCCCCGGGGAGACCCAGTACTTC | CATPGETQYF
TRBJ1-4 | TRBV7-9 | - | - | TGTGCCAGCAGCTTAGTATCCGGCCGAAAACTGTTTTTT | CASSLVSGRKLFF
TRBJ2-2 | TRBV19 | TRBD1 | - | TGTGCCAGTACCCTGGACAGGTTGGCGAACACCGGGGAGCTGTTTTTT | CASTLDRLANTGELFF
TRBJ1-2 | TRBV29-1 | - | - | TGCAGCGTGTCCCGGGACACTTACGGCTACACCTTC | CSVSRDTYGYTF
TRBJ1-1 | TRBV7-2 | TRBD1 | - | TGTGCCAGCAGCGCTGGGACAGGGGGCGAAGCTTTCTTT | CASSAGTGGEAFF
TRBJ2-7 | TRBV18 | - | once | TGTGCCAGCTCTCCCGGGACGGAAGCCGAGCAGTACTTC | CASSPGTEAEQYF
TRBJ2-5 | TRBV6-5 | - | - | TGTGCCAGCAGTTATGGGCAGCTGCTGTCAGAGACCCAGTACTTC | CASSYGQLLSETQYF
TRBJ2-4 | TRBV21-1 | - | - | TGTGCCAGCCTGGGACTAGGCATGGTCGGGGCCAAAAACATTCAGTACTTC | CASLGLGMVGAKNIQYF
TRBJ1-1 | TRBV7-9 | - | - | TGTGCCAGCAGCTTAGCGCCCCCTGAAACTGAAGCTTTCTTT | CASSLAPPETEAFF
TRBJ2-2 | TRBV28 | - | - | TGTGCCAGCAACGACCCACCGAACACCGGGGAGCTGTTTTTT | CASNDPPNTGELFF
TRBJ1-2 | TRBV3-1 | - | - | TGTGCCAGCAGTGGCGGATTCCCTGGGCATGGCTACACCTTC | CASSGGFPGHGYTF
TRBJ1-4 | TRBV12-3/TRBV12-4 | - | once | TGTGCCAGCTCGGCCCTACGGGGGGCGGAAAAACTGTTTTTT | CASSALRGAEKLFF
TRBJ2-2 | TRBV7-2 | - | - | TGTGCCAGCAGCCAACTGGGAGGGGAGCTGTTTTTT | CASSQLGGELFF
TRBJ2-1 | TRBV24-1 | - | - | TGTGCCACCAGTGATTTGTTCAATAGTGAGCAGTTCTTC | CATSDLFNSEQFF
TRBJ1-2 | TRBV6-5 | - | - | TGTGCCAGCAGTCCATCCCCCGGACGGACCGGCTACACCTTC | CASSPSPGRTGYTF
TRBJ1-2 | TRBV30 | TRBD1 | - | TGTGCCTGGAAGGGACAGGCTAACTATGGCTACACCTTC | CAWKGQANYGYTF
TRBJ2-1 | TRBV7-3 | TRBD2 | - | TGTGCCAGCAGCCGATCCGGGACTAGCGTTCCGGCTGAGCAGTTCTTC | CASSRSGTSVPAEQFF
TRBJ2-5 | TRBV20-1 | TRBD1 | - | TGCAGTGCTAGCCCGGACAGGGTGGAAGAGACCCAGTACTTC | CSASPDRVEETQYF
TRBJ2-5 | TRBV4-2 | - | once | TGTGCCAGCAGCCAAGACGGGCTTTTCGGGGAGACCCAGTACTTC | CASSQDGLFGETQYF
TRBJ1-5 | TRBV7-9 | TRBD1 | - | TGTGCCAGCAGCTACTTACCGGGACAGGGGGCCGTAGATCAGCCCCAGCATTTT | CASSYLPGQGAVDQPQHF
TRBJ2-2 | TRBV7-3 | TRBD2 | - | TGTGCCAGCAGACTAGCGGGAGTGACCGGGGAGCTGTTTTTT | CASRLAGVTGELFF
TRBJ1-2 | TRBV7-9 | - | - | TGTGCCAGCAGCTTCGGGCCTCGAGGCGGCTATGGCTACACCTTC | CASSFGPRGGYGYTF
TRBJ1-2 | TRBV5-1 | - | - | TGCGCCAGCAGCTTGGACGCTGCTAACTATGGCTACACCTTC | CASSLDAANYGYTF
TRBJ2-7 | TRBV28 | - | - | TGTGCCAGCAGATTGGCTCCCTCGGGGCTCGAGCAGTACTTC | CASRLAPSGLEQYF
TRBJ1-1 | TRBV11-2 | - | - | TGTGCCAGCAGCTTGAGAACGAACACTGAAGCTTTCTTT | CASSLRTNTEAFF
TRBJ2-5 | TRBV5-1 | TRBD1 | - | TGCGCCAGCAGCTTGGGGACAGGGGAGACCCAGTACTTC | CASSLGTGETQYF
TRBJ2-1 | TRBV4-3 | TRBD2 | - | TGCGCCAGCAGCCGGGGACTAGCGGGAGGCTACAATGAGCAGTTCTTC | CASSRGLAGGYNEQFF
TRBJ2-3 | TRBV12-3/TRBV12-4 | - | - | TGTGCCAGCAGTTTCAGGGTCGATACGCAGTATTTT | CASSFRVDTQYF
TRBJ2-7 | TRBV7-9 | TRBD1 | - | TGTGCCAGCAGCGGAGACAGGGGCTCCTACGAGCAGTACTTC | CASSGDRGSYEQYF
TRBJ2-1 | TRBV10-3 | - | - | TGTGCCATCAGTGGGGGGGGCGGCCTGAATGAGCAGTTCTTC | CAISGGGGLNEQFF
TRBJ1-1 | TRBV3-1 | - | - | TGTGCCAGCACCCTCGGAATCCGCACTGAAGCTTTCTTT | CASTLGIRTEAFF
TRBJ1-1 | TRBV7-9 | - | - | TGTGCCAGCAGCCCCCAAACCCCAGCTTTCTTT | CASSPQTPAFF
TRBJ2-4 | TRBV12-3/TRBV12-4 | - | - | TGTGCCAGCAGTTTTGGGGATGGAGGCATTCAGTACTTC | CASSFGDGGIQYF
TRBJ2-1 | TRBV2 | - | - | TGTGCCAGCTCGTCCTTTGGAGATGAGCAGTTCTTC | CASSSFGDEQFF
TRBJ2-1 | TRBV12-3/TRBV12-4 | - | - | TGTGCCAGCAACCCTTCGAGTCGTACCAATGAGCAGTTCTTC | CASNPSSRTNEQFF
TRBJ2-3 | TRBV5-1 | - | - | TGCGCCAGCAGCTTGGGCCAAGAAACAGATACGCAGTATTTT | CASSLGQETDTQYF